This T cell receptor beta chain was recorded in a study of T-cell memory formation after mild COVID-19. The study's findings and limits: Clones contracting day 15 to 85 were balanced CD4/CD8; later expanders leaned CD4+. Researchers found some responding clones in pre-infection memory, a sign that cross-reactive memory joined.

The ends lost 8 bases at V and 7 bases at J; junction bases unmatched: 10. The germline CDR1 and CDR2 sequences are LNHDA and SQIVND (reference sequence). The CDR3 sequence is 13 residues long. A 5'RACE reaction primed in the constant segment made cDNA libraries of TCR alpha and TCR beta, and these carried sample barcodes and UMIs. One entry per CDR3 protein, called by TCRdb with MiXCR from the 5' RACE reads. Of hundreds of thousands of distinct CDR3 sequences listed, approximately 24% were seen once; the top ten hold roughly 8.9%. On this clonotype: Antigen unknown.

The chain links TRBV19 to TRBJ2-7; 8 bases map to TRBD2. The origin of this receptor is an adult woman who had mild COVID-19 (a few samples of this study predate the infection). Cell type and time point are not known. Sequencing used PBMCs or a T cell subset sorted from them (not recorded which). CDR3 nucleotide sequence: TGTGCCAGTGGCGAAGCGGGAGAGGGAGAGCAGTACTTC. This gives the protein CASGEAGEGEQYF.